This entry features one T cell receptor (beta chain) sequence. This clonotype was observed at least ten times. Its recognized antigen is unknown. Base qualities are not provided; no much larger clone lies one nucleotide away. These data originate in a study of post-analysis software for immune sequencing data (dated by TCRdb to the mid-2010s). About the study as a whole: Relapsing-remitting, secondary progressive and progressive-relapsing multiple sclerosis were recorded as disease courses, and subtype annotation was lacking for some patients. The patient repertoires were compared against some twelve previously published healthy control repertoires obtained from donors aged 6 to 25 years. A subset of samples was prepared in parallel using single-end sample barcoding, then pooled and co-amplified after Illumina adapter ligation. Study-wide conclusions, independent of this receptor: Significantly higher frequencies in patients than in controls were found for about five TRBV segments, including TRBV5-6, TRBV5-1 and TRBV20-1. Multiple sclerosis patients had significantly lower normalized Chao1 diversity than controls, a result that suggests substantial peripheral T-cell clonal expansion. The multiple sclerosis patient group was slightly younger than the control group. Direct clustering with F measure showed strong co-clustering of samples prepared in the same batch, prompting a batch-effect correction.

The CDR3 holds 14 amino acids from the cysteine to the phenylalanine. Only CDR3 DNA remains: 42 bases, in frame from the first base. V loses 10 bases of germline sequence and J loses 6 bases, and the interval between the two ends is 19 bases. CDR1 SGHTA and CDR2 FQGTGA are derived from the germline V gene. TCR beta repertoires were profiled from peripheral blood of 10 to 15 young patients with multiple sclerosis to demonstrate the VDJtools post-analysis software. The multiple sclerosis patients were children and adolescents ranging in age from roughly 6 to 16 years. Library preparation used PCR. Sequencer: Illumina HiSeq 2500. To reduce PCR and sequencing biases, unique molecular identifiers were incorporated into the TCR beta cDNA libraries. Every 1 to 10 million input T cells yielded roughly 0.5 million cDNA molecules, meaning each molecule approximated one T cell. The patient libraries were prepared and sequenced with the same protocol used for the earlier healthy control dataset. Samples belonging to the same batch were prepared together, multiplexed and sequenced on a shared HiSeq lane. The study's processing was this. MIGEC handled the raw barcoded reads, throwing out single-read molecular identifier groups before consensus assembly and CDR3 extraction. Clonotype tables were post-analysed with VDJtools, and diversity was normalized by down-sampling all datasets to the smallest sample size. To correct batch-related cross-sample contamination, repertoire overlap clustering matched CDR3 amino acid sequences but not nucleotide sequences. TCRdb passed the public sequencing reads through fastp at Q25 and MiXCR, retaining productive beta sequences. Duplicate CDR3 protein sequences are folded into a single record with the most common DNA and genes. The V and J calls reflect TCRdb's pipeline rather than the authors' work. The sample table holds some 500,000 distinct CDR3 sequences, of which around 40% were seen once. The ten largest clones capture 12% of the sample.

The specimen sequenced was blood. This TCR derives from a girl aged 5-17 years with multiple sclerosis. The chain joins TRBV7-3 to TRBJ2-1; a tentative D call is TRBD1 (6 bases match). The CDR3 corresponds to CATALGAGINEQFF. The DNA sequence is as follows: TGTGCCACCGCCCTGGGGGCAGGAATCAATGAGCAGTTCTTC.